This TCR beta chain is from a study of OX40 agonist ivuxolimab in advanced cancers. Study-wide context: Treatment of patients was with ivuxolimab, an agonistic anti-OX40 (CD134) antibody. Participants could have had prior anti-PD-1, anti-PD-L1 or anti-CTLA-4 therapy, and less than 45% had some. The study's findings and limits: Still undetermined is the antigen specificity of the expanded peripheral T cells.

CDR3 size: 12 residues. Germline loops: CDR1 MDHEN, CDR2 SYDVKM. Between the trimmed V and J ends, which lost 8 bases and 7 bases, there was a span of 11 bases. A single count supports this clone. Its matching antigen is unknown. Measured with immunoSEQ multiplex PCR; TCRdb has only the in-frame clones, and not every one. This sample has approximately 35,000 clones; roughly 89% occur once, and the top ten carry around 39%. The chain joins TRBV28 to TRBJ2-2; unclear D gene. This clonotype was obtained from an adult with an advanced solid tumor such as melanoma, head and neck, liver or kidney cancer. Sequencing used CD4+ or CD8+ T cells sorted from blood, obtained in a trial of the OX40 agonist ivuxolimab. This chain's CDR3 is CASVTFGGELFF. The CDR3 DNA reads as TGTGCCAGCGTCACATTCGGCGGGGAGCTGTTTTTT.